This section outlines one TCR beta chain sequence together with its context. Its antigen is undetermined. The sample comes from a study of cytomegalovirus exposure and HLA in healthy donors. J lost 7 bases, V lost 3 bases, and 2 bases had no gene match. This CDR3 has 13 residues. The V gene's germline CDR1 is MNHEY and CDR2 SMNVEV (reference sequence). PCR used 60 Vbeta primers and 13 Jbeta primers. Generated by immunoSEQ multiplex PCR, the TCRdb table keeps only in-frame clones and is missing some. The sample contains about 120,000 clones, roughly 80% of which appear only once. General study points: The authors confirmed in vitro that a few CMV-associated chains were specific for CMV antigens. Reported performance of the classifier showed diagnosis of cytomegalovirus status with high specificity and sensitivity. DRB1 showed the most TCR associations and HLA-C the fewest in a later analysis, as rates varied by HLA locus.

Regarding donors, all were healthy bone marrow donors. This chain connects TRBV27 to TRBJ1-2; 10 nucleotides line up with TRBD1. The receptor was isolated from a woman in her thirties in good health and CMV-seropositive. Source material: PBMCs. The CDR3: CASSLDRGGGYTF. CDR3 in DNA: TGTGCCAGCAGTTTGGACAGGGGGGGTGGCTACACCTTC.